Each of the 20 T cell receptor beta chains below was sequenced from the same sample in a study of T cell responses to AZD1222 COVID-19 vaccine. The table came from immunoSEQ multiplex PCR; TCRdb's copy has only in-frame clones and leaves some out. This table holds about 130,000 clones, around 86% found once. Sequenced here: peripheral blood, sampled on day 0 of AZD1222 vaccination. The receptors originated from an adult in good health.

The rearrangement uses TRBV11-3 and TRBJ2-3; maybe TRBD2 (6 bases). From germline, CDR1 is SGHNT and CDR2 YENEEA. V lost 5 bases to trimming and J lost 0 bases, with 12 bases between them. This CDR3 comprises 15 residues. CDR3 DNA: TGTGCCAGCAGCGGAGGCGGGACGAGCACAGATACGCAGTATTTT. Its protein product is CASSGGGTSTDTQYF.

The chain combines TRBV2 with TRBJ1-3; a possible D gene is TRBD1 (5 bases). The CDR3 consists of 14 residues. Trimming stripped 5 bases from V and 4 bases from J, with 12 bases between. Germline V lookup: CDR1 SNHLY, CDR2 FYNNEI. CDR3 in amino acids: CASSPQGGGNTIYF. The CDR3 DNA reads TGTGCCAGCAGTCCTCAGGGCGGCGGAAACACCATATATTTT. The entire variable domain, with the rest obtained from reference TRBV2 and TRBJ1-3, is as follows: EPEVTQTPSHQVTQMGQEVILRCVPISNHLYFYWYRQILGQKVEFLVSFYNNEISEKSEIFDDQFSVERPDGSNFTLKIRSTKLEDSAMYFCASSPQGGGNTIYFGEGSWLTVV.

A single count supports this clone. The rearrangement uses TRBV30 and TRBJ2-3; 12 nucleotides align to TRBD2. This CDR3 has 14 residues. Per the germline V gene, CDR1 is GTSNPN and CDR2 is SVGIG (reference sequence). The ends lost 4 bases at V and 5 bases at J; junction bases unmatched: 4. The CDR3 DNA sequence: TGTGCCTGGACTAAGGGACTAGCGGGAGATACGCAGTATTTT. Amino acid sequence: CAWTKGLAGDTQYF.

The chain recombines TRBV28 with TRBJ1-2, with D unclear. CDR1 and CDR2 (germline): MDHEN, SYDVKM. The CDR3 is made up of 12 amino acids. Trimming took 4 bases from V and 3 from J, leaving 6 bases between them. CDR3 coding DNA: TGTGCCAGCAGTTCAATCGACTATGGCTACACCTTC. Translation gives CASSSIDYGYTF.

To note about this clone: A junction end diverges from the germline sequence, so it may reflect a read error. This specimen includes other DNA sequences encoding the same CDR3. The chain recombines TRBV7-9 with TRBJ2-6, with 8 nucleotides matching TRBD1. Germline V CDR1 and CDR2: SEHNR, FQNEAQ (reference sequence). The CDR3 extends over 19 amino acids. The CDR3 region is CASSLAQGTGSSGANVLTF. The CDR3 region has the DNA TGTGCCAGCAGCTTAGCCCAAGGGACAGGAAGCTCTGGGGCCAACGTTCTGACTTTC.

J is TRBJ1-1 and V is TRBV7-2; TRBD1 matches 7 bases. Germline assignment: CDR1 SGHTA and CDR2 FQGNSA. The CDR3 covers 14 residues. V trimming: 3 bases; J trimming: 4 bases; junction bases outside the gene matches: 5. CDR3 sequence: CASSFFSGGTEAFF. CDR3 sequence (DNA): TGTGCCAGCAGCTTTTTTTCAGGGGGCACTGAAGCTTTCTTT.

V is TRBV30 and J is TRBJ1-2; D unresolved. The CDR3 length is 13 residues. In germline, CDR1 is GTSNPN, CDR2 SVGIG (reference sequence). V was cut by 2 bases and J by 1 base, with 8 bases left in between. This CDR3 reads CAWSYAFNYGYTF. The DNA of the CDR3 is TGTGCCTGGAGTTACGCCTTTAACTATGGCTACACCTTC.

The chain employs TRBV6-6 and TRBJ2-1, with a tentative D call TRBD1 (5 bases). The CDR3 spans 13 residues. Trimming took 6 bases from V and 4 from J, leaving 10 bases between them. Germline lookup yields CDR1 MNHNY and CDR2 SVGAGI (reference sequence). The CDR3: CASRDRQYNEQFF. CDR3 nucleotides: TGTGCCAGCAGGGATCGACAGTACAATGAGCAGTTCTTC.

The chain is built from TRBV11-2 and TRBJ1-6; a possible D gene is TRBD1 (5 bases). Germline CDR1 SGHAT, CDR2 FQNNGV. V was cut by 2 bases and J by 5 bases, with 13 bases left in between. CDR3 size: 16 residues. The CDR3 nucleotides read TGTGCCAGCAGCTTAAACGGGGTGGGGGATAATTCACCCCTCCACTTT. It encodes CASSLNGVGDNSPLHF.

The chain employs TRBV3-1 (or the pseudogene TRBV3-2) and TRBJ1-5; D unresolved. The germline V gene has CDR1 LGHDT and CDR2 YNNKEL (reference sequence). V was pared by 1 base and J by 3 bases, with 4 bases between. CDR3 length: 13 residues. CDR3 DNA sequence: TGTGCCAGCAGCCAAGGGTTCAATCAGCCCCAGCATTTT. Protein: CASSQGFNQPQHF.

The rearrangement links TRBV12-3 or TRBV12-4 to TRBJ2-7, with TRBD1 as a possible D gene (6 bases). V lost 3 bases and J 0 bases, leaving 6 bases between the germline ends. The CDR3 is 13 residues long. The CDR3 region is CASSLGHSYEQYF. The CDR3 coding sequence is TGTGCCAGCAGTTTGGGACACTCCTACGAGCAGTACTTC.

This rearrangement joins TRBV27 to TRBJ2-7; 13 nucleotides agree with TRBD2. The V and J ends lost 4 bases and 3 bases, in that order; junction bases with no gene match: 0. The germline gives CDR1 MNHEY, CDR2 SMNVEV (reference sequence). This CDR3 is built from 14 residues. This CDR3 reads CASSWTSGGYEQYF. CDR3 nucleotide sequence: TGTGCCAGCAGTTGGACTAGCGGGGGCTACGAGCAGTACTTC.

The chain is built from TRBV5-1 and TRBJ1-2; TRBD1 might be the D (6 bases). Germline lookup yields CDR1 SGHRS and CDR2 YFSETQ. The CDR3 totals 15 residues. V lost 0 bases, J lost 4 bases, and 13 bases lay in between. The DNA for the CDR3 is TGCGCCAGCAGCTTGGACAGGGCGCAGTTCTATGGCTACACCTTC. It yields the protein CASSLDRAQFYGYTF.

This chain uses TRBV7-9 with TRBJ1-3, with D uncertain. The germline CDR1 and CDR2 sequences are SEHNR and FQNEAQ (reference sequence). The V and J ends lost 3 bases and 1 base respectively, with 7 bases between them. The CDR3 extends over 14 amino acids. The CDR3: CASSFIESGNTIYF. CDR3 coding DNA: TGTGCCAGCAGCTTCATCGAGTCTGGAAACACCATATATTTT.

The rearrangement links TRBV6-6 to TRBJ1-1; 9 nucleotides agree with TRBD1. In germline, CDR1 is MNHNY, CDR2 SVGAGI (reference sequence). The CDR3 runs 15 residues. Germline trimming cut 6 bases from V and 4 bases from J; bases unmatched to any gene: 9. CDR3 nucleotides: TGTGCCAGCAGGAGGACAGGGGCCGGGGGCACTGAAGCTTTCTTT. This sequence encodes CASRRTGAGGTEAFF.

The J gene is TRBJ2-3, the V gene TRBV6-5, with TRBD2 matching 11 bases. In germline, CDR1 is MNHEY, CDR2 SVGAGI. The junction had 4 bases not matched to a gene; V was cut back by 2 bases and J by 3 bases. This CDR3 contains 16 residues. The CDR3 DNA is TGTGCCAGCAGTTACGTTAGGACTAGCGGGACAGATACGCAGTATTTT. This encodes CASSYVRTSGTDTQYF.

As DNA, the CDR3 is TGTGCCAGCAGTGAAGCACGGGGGGCTCTGGGCTATGGCTACACCTTC. Protein sequence: CASSEARGALGYGYTF. V is TRBV6-1 and J is TRBJ1-2; D might be TRBD1 (6 bases). The CDR3 runs to 16 residues. Trimming took 0 bases from V and 4 from J, leaving 15 bases between them. Germline V gives CDR1 MNHNS, CDR2 SASEGT.

The chain carries TRBV5-4 and TRBJ2-2; TRBD1 matches 7 bases. Germline CDR1 is SGHNT and CDR2 is YYREEE (reference sequence). The CDR3 has 16 amino acids. V was pared by 3 bases and J by 8 bases, with 13 bases of the junction left unmatched. CDR3 DNA: TGTGCCAGCAGCTCGCCGGGACAGCCTAACTTGGGGGAGCTGTTTTTT. This sequence encodes CASSSPGQPNLGELFF.

This sequence joins TRBV18 and TRBJ2-7; perhaps TRBD2 as D (5 bases). The CDR3 totals 14 residues. CDR1 and CDR2 from the germline V gene are KGHSH and LQKENI. The V end lost 4 bases, the J end lost 1 base, and 11 bases lay between the germline ends. For the CDR3, the DNA is TGTGCCAGCTCACTGGCAGGAGGATCCTACGAGCAGTACTTC. Protein: CASSLAGGSYEQYF.

The chain links TRBV23-1 to TRBJ2-2, with D perhaps TRBD2 (5 bases). TRBV23-1 is identified as an open reading frame with a role that is uncertain. This CDR3 spans 17 amino acids. Between the trimmed V and J ends, which lost 2 bases and 6 bases, there was a span of 19 bases. In nucleotides, the CDR3 is TGCGCCAGCAGTCAACCTCCATCCGGGGAGAAGGCCGGGGAGCTGTTTTTT. Protein: CASSQPPSGEKAGELFF.